Given below is one TCR beta chain in context. Its antigen is not known. The sample comes from a study of graft-versus-host responses after intestinal transplantation. The CDR3 loop spans 15 amino acids. The germline V gene has CDR1 SNHLY and CDR2 FYNNEI. Germline trimming cut 6 bases from V and 1 base from J; bases unmatched to any gene: 7. Using immunoSEQ multiplex PCR, the repertoire was profiled, and TCRdb retains in-frame clones only, with some absent. The sample lists 12,000 or so clones, over 90% seen once, with roughly 20% in the top ten. The study's findings and limits: GvH clones appeared in recipient marrow, some first in ileum or blood.

Sequences were derived from PBMCs, sampled roughly 110 days after intestinal transplant. This chain joins TRBV2 and TRBJ2-7; 9 bases map to TRBD1. This receptor was taken from a human patient who received an intestinal transplant, so some T cells may come from the graft donor. The CDR3 sequence is CASSTDRGLSYEQYF. The CDR3 nucleotides read TGTGCCAGCAGCACGGACAGGGGCCTTTCCTACGAGCAGTACTTC. The variable domain in full, with the rest retrieved from reference TRBV2 and TRBJ2-7, is EPEVTQTPSHQVTQMGQEVILRCVPISNHLYFYWYRQILGQKVEFLVSFYNNEISEKSEIFDDQFSVERPDGSNFTLKIRSTKLEDSAMYFCASSTDRGLSYEQYFGPGTRLTVT.